This TCR beta chain emerged from a study of blood T cell repertoires in COVID-19. Whole-study context: Samples taken during acute and convalescent COVID-19 were collected in the United States, Italy and Spain. Nucleic acid was either cDNA or gDNA, and it came from T cells, B-cell-depleted T cells, or PBMCs.

TCRdb keeps only in-frame clones here, not all; method: immunoSEQ multiplex PCR. The sample consists of about 51,000 clones, around nine tenths of them appearing once. V shed 7 bases and J shed 4 bases, with 13 bases lying between them. The CDR3 is 13 amino acids. CDR1 is SNHLY and CDR2 is FYNNEI in the germline V gene. The gene calls are TRBV2 and TRBJ2-5; D is unclear. What was sequenced was peripheral blood. The TCR sequence derives from a man over 45 with active COVID-19. Here the CDR3 reads CASKARRGETQYF. CDR3 nucleotides: TGTGCCAGCAAAGCACGGAGAGGAGAGACCCAGTACTTC.